The rows below give T cell receptor beta chains drawn from one sample of a study of shared T cell receptors in the human thymus. Assay: immunoSEQ multiplex PCR; the TCRdb copy retains only in-frame clones and omits some. The sample records under 850,000 clones, approximately 90% being singletons. These data were also reused for a study on human thymus T cells.

Sequencing was performed on thymocytes. These receptors were taken from a boy younger than two with a congenital heart defect. The CDR3 runs from the conserved cysteine through the conserved F or W. Each record gives: D gene, J gene, V gene, clone size, CDR3 protein, CDR3 DNA. D genes are given only for firm matches. Size is omitted from some rows. Given values are once, few, many or a class for expanded clones.

TRBD1 TRBJ1-2 TRBV29-1 NA CSVWTGGRDGYTF TGCAGCGTTTGGACAGGGGGCAGGGATGGCTACACCTTC
TRBD2 TRBJ2-5 TRBV5-4 NA CASSLVLAGAQETQYF TGTGCCAGCAGCTTGGTCCTAGCGGGAGCCCAAGAGACCCAGTACTTC
NA TRBJ1-1 TRBV27 NA CASSCRGGSGDTEAFF TGTGCCAGCAGTTGCCGGGGGGGGAGTGGGGACACTGAAGCTTTCTTT
NA TRBJ1-2 TRBV21-1 NA CASVQDRTNCVGYGYTF TGTGCCAGCGTTCAGGACAGAACTAATTGTGTTGGCTATGGCTACACCTTC
NA TRBJ2-6 TRBV6-1 NA CASIRGIGANVLTF TGTGCCAGCATCCGGGGAATCGGGGCCAACGTCCTGACTTTC
TRBD1 TRBJ1-1 TRBV2 NA CASSGTGVNTEAFF TGTGCCAGCAGCGGAACAGGGGTGAACACTGAAGCTTTCTTT
NA TRBJ2-7 TRBV5-4 once CASSLASSELPDDRYEQYF TGTGCCAGCAGCTTGGCGTCTAGCGAGCTCCCCGACGATCGCTACGAGCAGTACTTC
NA TRBJ2-5 TRBV5-4 NA CASSLSGTFQETQYF TGTGCCAGCAGCTTATCGGGGACATTTCAAGAGACCCAGTACTTC
NA TRBJ2-2 TRBV30 NA CAWSVGRAPGTGELFF TGTGCCTGGAGTGTAGGTCGCGCCCCGGGCACCGGGGAGCTGTTTTTT
NA TRBJ1-3 TRBV29-1 few CSVPGTGNTIYF TGCAGCGTGCCGGGAACAGGAAACACCATATATTTT